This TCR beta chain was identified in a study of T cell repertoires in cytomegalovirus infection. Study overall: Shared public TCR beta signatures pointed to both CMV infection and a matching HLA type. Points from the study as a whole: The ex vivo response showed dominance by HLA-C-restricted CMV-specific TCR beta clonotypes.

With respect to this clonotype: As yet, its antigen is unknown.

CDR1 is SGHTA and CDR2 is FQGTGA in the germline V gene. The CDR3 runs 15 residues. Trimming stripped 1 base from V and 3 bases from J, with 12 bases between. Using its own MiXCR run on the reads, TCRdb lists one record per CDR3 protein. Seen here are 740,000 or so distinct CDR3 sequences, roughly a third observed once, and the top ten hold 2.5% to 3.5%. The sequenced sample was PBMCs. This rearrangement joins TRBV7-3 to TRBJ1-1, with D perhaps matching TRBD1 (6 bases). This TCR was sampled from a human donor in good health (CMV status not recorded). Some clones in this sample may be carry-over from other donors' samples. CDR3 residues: CASSLRASGDTEAFF. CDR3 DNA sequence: TGTGCCAGCAGCTTAAGGGCTTCAGGGGACACTGAAGCTTTCTTT.